This T cell receptor (beta chain) stems from a study of blood T cell repertoires in COVID-19. Study context: Samples came from the United States, Italy and Spain, spanning acute and convalescent COVID-19. The cDNA or gDNA used as material had been derived from T cells, B-cell-depleted T cells, or PBMCs.

TCRdb's copy holds only in-frame clones and misses some; the assay was immunoSEQ multiplex PCR. Counted here are under 200,000 clones, approximately 80% occurring once; the ten biggest clones make up approximately 1.4%. Per germline, CDR1 MNHEY and CDR2 SVGAGI. This CDR3 spans 14 amino acids. V shed 0 bases and J shed 8 bases, with 10 bases lying between them. This TCR was sampled from a human donor in a cohort sampled during active COVID-19. The chain is built from TRBV6-5 and TRBJ1-4; TRBD1 is a possible D gene (5 bases). The sample was peripheral blood. The CDR3 nucleotides are TGTGCCAGCAGTTACTCGGTTGGGGGGGAAAAACTGTTTTTT. Its protein product is CASSYSVGGEKLFF.